This is a list of T cell receptor beta chains from one sample in a study of PD-L1 blockade in urothelial cancer. The data were produced by immunoSEQ multiplex PCR, yet TCRdb's version contains in-frame clones alone and is incomplete. The sample lists about 84,000 clones; more than 75% were seen once. This sample comprised PBMCs, obtained around atezolizumab (anti-PD-L1) treatment. The receptors originated from a man in his 70s with urothelial cancer. Each CDR3 is given with its conserved first and last residue. Each record gives: V gene, D gene, clone size, J gene, CDR3 DNA, CDR3 protein. The D gene is left open where the match is weak. Size values are once, few and many counts, or a class for expanded clones, and some rows have none.

TRBV19	NA	NA	TRBJ2-3	TGTGCCAGTAGTATAGGAAGAGGGACTTTCCCGTCAGATACGCAGTATTTT	CASSIGRGTFPSDTQYF
TRBV7-9	NA	NA	TRBJ1-2	TGTGCCAGCGGCGAGGGAGTTCTCGGCTATGGCTACACCTTC	CASGEGVLGYGYTF
TRBV5-1	NA	NA	TRBJ2-2	TGCGCCAGCAGCTCCCAAGACAACCTCGACGGGGAGCTGTTTTTT	CASSSQDNLDGELFF
TRBV29-1	TRBD1	NA	TRBJ2-6	TGCAGCGTTGGGACAGGGGTTTTTGGGGCCAACGTCCTGACTTTC	CSVGTGVFGANVLTF
TRBV7-3	TRBD2	NA	TRBJ2-3	TGTGCCAGCAGCTCCCTAGCGGGGACTAGCACAGATACGCAGTATTTT	CASSSLAGTSTDTQYF
TRBV7-8	TRBD1	few	TRBJ1-5	TGTGCCAGCAGCTCGCAGAAGGGACAGGAAAATCAGCCCCAGCATTTT	CASSSQKGQENQPQHF
TRBV19	TRBD1	NA	TRBJ2-2	TGTGCCGGGGGCCCGGGACAGGGCACCGGGGAGCTGTTTTTT	CAGGPGQGTGELFF
TRBV6-5	NA	NA	TRBJ1-4	TGTGCCACCGTTGGCAAGTCTAATGAAAAACTGTTTTTT	CATVGKSNEKLFF
TRBV9	TRBD2	NA	TRBJ2-5	TGTGCCAGCAGCGTCCGGGGGGGTGTGGAGACCCAGTACTTC	CASSVRGGVETQYF
TRBV5-1	TRBD1	NA	TRBJ1-1	TGCGCCAGCAGCTCGGGACAGCCGAACACTGAAGCTTTCTTT	CASSSGQPNTEAFF
TRBV7-3	NA	NA	TRBJ2-1	TGTGCCAGCAGCTTAACGGGGAGACCCTACAATGAGCAGTTCTTC	CASSLTGRPYNEQFF
TRBV15	NA	NA	TRBJ2-1	TGTGCCACCAGCAGAGATCTACGCGGAACCTACAATGAGCAGTTCTTC	CATSRDLRGTYNEQFF
TRBV19	TRBD1	NA	TRBJ1-4	TGTGCCAGTAGGGGGGCACGACAGGGCGATGAAAAACTGTTTTTT	CASRGARQGDEKLFF
TRBV5-6	TRBD2	NA	TRBJ2-3	TGTGCCAGCAGCTTGGAATTAGCGGGAGAGGTGCAGTATTTT	CASSLELAGEVQYF
TRBV4-1	NA	NA	TRBJ1-4	TGCGCCAGCAGCCAAGCCCCCGTGACTGCAACTAATGAAAAACTGTTTTTT	CASSQAPVTATNEKLFF
TRBV5-1	NA	NA	TRBJ1-2	TGCGCCAGCAGCTCGCAGGGTCCCGATGGCTACACCTTC	CASSSQGPDGYTF
TRBV6-5	TRBD1	NA	TRBJ2-3	TGTGCCAGCAGGCCGACAGGGGGCACAGATACGCAGTATTTT	CASRPTGGTDTQYF
TRBV9	NA	NA	TRBJ2-5	TGTGCCAGCAGCGTCAGCGGGGAGACCCAGTACTTC	CASSVSGETQYF
TRBV10-3	TRBD1	NA	TRBJ2-3	TGTGCCATACATCCGGCGGTCCTACAGGGGGCTGCGGGCACAGATACGCAGTATTTT	CAIHPAVLQGAAGTDTQYF
TRBV4-1	NA	NA	TRBJ2-7	TGCGCCAGCAGCCAAGTACCGGCGGACAGAACATCCTACGAGCAGTACTTC	CASSQVPADRTSYEQYF
TRBV19	NA	NA	TRBJ1-4	TGTGCCAGTAGTATAGGCGGAACTAATGAAAAACTGTTTTTT	CASSIGGTNEKLFF
TRBV6-6	TRBD1	NA	TRBJ1-1	TGTGCCAGCAGTCCGAATGGACAGGGTATTGACACTGAAGCTTTCTTT	CASSPNGQGIDTEAFF
TRBV7-2	TRBD2	NA	TRBJ2-7	TGTGCCAGCAGCCCTATGCGGGAGTCGAACGAGCAGTACTTC	CASSPMRESNEQYF
TRBV5-6	TRBD1	NA	TRBJ1-2	TGTGCCAGCAGCTTGGATTCCAGGGGGGGCTACACCTTC	CASSLDSRGGYTF
TRBV16	NA	NA	TRBJ2-1	TGTGCCAGCAGCCAAAGTTCACAGGAGCAGTTCTTC	CASSQSSQEQFF
TRBV6-1	NA	NA	TRBJ1-5	TGTGCCAGCAGTGAAGCCCCCCCGAAGGAGCGAGAGCAGGGGCGCAATCAGCCCCAGCATTTT	CASSEAPPKEREQGRNQPQHF
TRBV2	NA	NA	TRBJ2-7	TGTGCCAGCAGTGAGACAGCTCCCTACGAGCAGTACTTC	CASSETAPYEQYF
TRBV30	NA	NA	TRBJ1-1	TGTGCCTGGATGGCACAGTCGAACACTGAAGCTTTCTTT	CAWMAQSNTEAFF
TRBV5-1	NA	few	TRBJ2-2	TGCGCCAGCAGCTTGGCCTGGGTAGCAGAGGAAACCGGGGAGCTGTTTTTT	CASSLAWVAEETGELFF
TRBV19	NA	NA	TRBJ2-6	TGTGCCAGTAGTATAACAACCGACAGGACTTTATCCTCTGGGGCCAACGTCCTGACTTTC	CASSITTDRTLSSGANVLTF
TRBV7-2	TRBD2	once	TRBJ2-3	TGTGCCAGCTCTAGCGGGGGCAGATATACGCAGTATTTT	CASSSGGRYTQYF
TRBV5-1	TRBD1	NA	TRBJ2-2	TGCGCCAGCAGCTTGGAGGGACAGGGGAACACCGGGGAGCTGTTTTTT	CASSLEGQGNTGELFF
TRBV4-2	TRBD2	few	TRBJ2-2	TGTGCCAGCAGCGTCCCCCGAGCGGGAGCCGGGGAGCTGTTTTTT	CASSVPRAGAGELFF
TRBV25-1	TRBD1	NA	TRBJ2-5	TGTGCCAGCAGTGAATACGGGACAGGAGAGACCCAGTACTTC	CASSEYGTGETQYF
TRBV29-1	NA	NA	TRBJ2-7	TGCAGCGTTGAGATTGGAGGCCCCTACGAGCAGTACTTC	CSVEIGGPYEQYF
TRBV30	TRBD2	NA	TRBJ2-1	TGTGCCTGGAGTCGGACTAGCGGGAGGGGCTATGAGCAGTTCTTC	CAWSRTSGRGYEQFF
TRBV15	NA	once	TRBJ2-5	TGTGCCACCAGCCCGAGGTCCCAAGAGACCCAGTACTTC	CATSPRSQETQYF
TRBV7-2	NA	NA	TRBJ1-5	TGTGCCAGCGAGAATAGCAATCAGCCCCAGCATTTT	CASENSNQPQHF
TRBV19	NA	few	TRBJ1-3	TGTGCCAGTAGTATTGGGGACATACCAAGCTCTGGAAACACCATATATTTT	CASSIGDIPSSGNTIYF
TRBV5-8	NA	NA	TRBJ1-2	TGTGCCAGCAGCACCGGGTCGCTCTATGGCTACACCTTC	CASSTGSLYGYTF
TRBV25-1	NA	NA	TRBJ2-7	TGTGCCAGCGGTAGGAGGGAATATCCCTACGAGCAGTACTTC	CASGRREYPYEQYF
TRBV9	NA	NA	TRBJ2-3	TGTGCCAGCAGCGTAGCTGAGGGTAGCACAGATACGCAGTATTTT	CASSVAEGSTDTQYF
TRBV2	NA	once	TRBJ2-4	TGTGCCAGCAGTGAAGCGGGGGGATCAAACATTCAGTACTTC	CASSEAGGSNIQYF
TRBV7-9	NA	NA	TRBJ1-4	TGTGCCAGCAGCGACTCGGGGGATAATGAAAAACTGTTTTTT	CASSDSGDNEKLFF
TRBV27	TRBD2	NA	TRBJ2-5	TGTGCCAGCAGTTTACCGGGCAGGGAGGGCGGAGAGACCCAGTACTTC	CASSLPGREGGETQYF
TRBV5-1	TRBD2	NA	TRBJ2-5	TGCGCCAGCAGCTTGGCTAGCGGGGGAGAAGAGACCCAGTACTTC	CASSLASGGEETQYF
TRBV5-1	NA	few	TRBJ2-1	TGCGCCAGCAGCTTGGACAGGGCCAGCTCCTACAATGAGCAGTTCTTC	CASSLDRASSYNEQFF
TRBV7-8	NA	few	TRBJ1-1	TGTGCCAGCAGCCCCTTGACGGGGGTGGGCACTGAAGCTTTCTTT	CASSPLTGVGTEAFF
TRBV27	TRBD2	NA	TRBJ2-7	TGTGCCAGCAGTTTATCTGCCCTAGCGGTACGCGAGCAGTACTTC	CASSLSALAVREQYF
TRBV6-5	NA	many	TRBJ1-4	TGTGCCAGCAGTTCCGGGCAGGGGGAAAAACTGTTTTTT	CASSSGQGEKLFF
TRBV19	NA	once	TRBJ1-2	TGTGCCAGTAGTATAGAAGAGGGCAATTGGGATGGCTACACCTTC	CASSIEEGNWDGYTF
TRBV5-1	TRBD1	few	TRBJ1-2	TGCGCCAGCAGCTTGGACCCCTGGGACAGGGCCACTAACTATGGCTACACCTTC	CASSLDPWDRATNYGYTF
TRBV6-6	TRBD1	few	TRBJ2-7	TGTGCCAGCAGTCCGGGACAGGGGATTTCCTACGAGCAGTACTTC	CASSPGQGISYEQYF
TRBV9	NA	NA	TRBJ1-1	TGTGCCAGCAGCGTAGGGAGGGAAGAAGACACTGAAGCTTTCTTT	CASSVGREEDTEAFF
TRBV9	NA	few	TRBJ2-2	TGTGCCAGCAGTACTGGGCCCCAAAACACCGGGGAGCTGTTTTTT	CASSTGPQNTGELFF